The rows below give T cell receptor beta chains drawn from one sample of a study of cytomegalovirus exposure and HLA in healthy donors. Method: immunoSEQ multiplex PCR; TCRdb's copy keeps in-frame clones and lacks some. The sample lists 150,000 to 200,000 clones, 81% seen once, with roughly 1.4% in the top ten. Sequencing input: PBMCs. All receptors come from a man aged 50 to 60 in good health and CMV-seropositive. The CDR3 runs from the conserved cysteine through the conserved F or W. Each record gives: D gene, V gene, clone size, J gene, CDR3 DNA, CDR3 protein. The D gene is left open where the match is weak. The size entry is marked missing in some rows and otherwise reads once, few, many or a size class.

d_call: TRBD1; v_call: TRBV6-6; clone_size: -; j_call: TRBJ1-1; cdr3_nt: TGTGCCAGCAGGCGGACAGGTGATATGAACACTGAAGCTTTCTTT; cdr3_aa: CASRRTGDMNTEAFF
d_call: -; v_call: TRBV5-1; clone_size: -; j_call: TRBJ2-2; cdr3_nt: TGCGCCAGCAGCCACGCCCAGGGAAACACCGGGGAGCTGTTTTTT; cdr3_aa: CASSHAQGNTGELFF
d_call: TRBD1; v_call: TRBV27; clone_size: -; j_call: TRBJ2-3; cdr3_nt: TGTGCCAGCAGTACTTGGGACAGGGGGCGAGATACGCAGTATTTT; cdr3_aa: CASSTWDRGRDTQYF
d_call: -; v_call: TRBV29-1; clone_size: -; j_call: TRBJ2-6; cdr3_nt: TGCAGCGTTCTTGGGCTCTCTGGGGCCAACGTCCTGACTTTC; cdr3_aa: CSVLGLSGANVLTF
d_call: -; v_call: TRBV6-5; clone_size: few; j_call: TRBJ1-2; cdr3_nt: TGTGCCAGCAGCTACGACAGGAACTATGGCTACACCTTC; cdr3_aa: CASSYDRNYGYTF
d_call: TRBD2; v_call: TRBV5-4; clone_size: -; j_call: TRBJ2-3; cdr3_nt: TGTGCCAGCAATATCGGGACTAGCAGGTCAGATACGCAGTATTTT; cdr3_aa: CASNIGTSRSDTQYF
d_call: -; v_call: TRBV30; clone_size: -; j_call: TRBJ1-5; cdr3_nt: TGTGCCTGGAGGTCCACAGCGAGCGGGGGGCCCCAGCATTTT; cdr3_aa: CAWRSTASGGPQHF
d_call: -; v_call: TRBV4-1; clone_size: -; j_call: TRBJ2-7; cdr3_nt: TGCGCCAGCAGCCACCTCGGGGGAGAGCAGTACTTC; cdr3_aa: CASSHLGGEQYF
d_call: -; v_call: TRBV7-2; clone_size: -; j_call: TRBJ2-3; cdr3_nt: TGTGCCAGCAGCTTAGACCAATACACAAATACGCAGTATTTT; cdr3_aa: CASSLDQYTNTQYF
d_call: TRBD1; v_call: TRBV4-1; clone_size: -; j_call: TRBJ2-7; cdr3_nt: TGCGCCAGCAGCCAAGTAACAGGGGGGTACGAGCAGTACTTC; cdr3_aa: CASSQVTGGYEQYF
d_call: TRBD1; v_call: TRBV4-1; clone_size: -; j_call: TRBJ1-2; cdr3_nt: TGCGCCAGCAGCCAGTTGGACAGGGGGACCTATGGCTACACCTTC; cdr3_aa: CASSQLDRGTYGYTF
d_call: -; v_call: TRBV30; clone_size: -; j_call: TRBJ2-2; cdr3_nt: TGTGCCTGGAGTGACAACGCCGGGGAGCTGTTTTTT; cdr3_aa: CAWSDNAGELFF
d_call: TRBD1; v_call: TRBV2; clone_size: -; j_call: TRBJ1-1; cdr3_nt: TGTGCCAGCAGTTCCGACAGGGCCTCCTTTGAAGCTTTCTTT; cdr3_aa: CASSSDRASFEAFF
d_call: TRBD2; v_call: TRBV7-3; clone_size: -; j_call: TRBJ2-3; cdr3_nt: TGTGCCAGCAGCTTAACCTTTGGCGGGGGGGGATTCACAGATACGCAGTATTTT; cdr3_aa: CASSLTFGGGGFTDTQYF
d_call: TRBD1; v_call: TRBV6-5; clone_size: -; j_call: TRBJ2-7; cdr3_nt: TGTGCCAGCAGTCACGGGACAGGCTACGAGCAGTACTTC; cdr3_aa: CASSHGTGYEQYF
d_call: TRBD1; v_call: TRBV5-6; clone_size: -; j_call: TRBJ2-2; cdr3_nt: TGTGCCAGCAGCTTGGCCGGACAGGGGGTACCCGGGGAGCTGTTTTTT; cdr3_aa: CASSLAGQGVPGELFF
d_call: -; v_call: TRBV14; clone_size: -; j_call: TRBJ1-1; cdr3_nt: TGTGCCAGCAGCCAAGATCATGGCCCCACTGAAGCTTTCTTT; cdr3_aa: CASSQDHGPTEAFF
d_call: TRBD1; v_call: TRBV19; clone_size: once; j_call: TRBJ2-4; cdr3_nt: TGTGCCAGTAGTTTCTCCGGGACAGACCTAAACATTCAGTACTTC; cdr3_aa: CASSFSGTDLNIQYF
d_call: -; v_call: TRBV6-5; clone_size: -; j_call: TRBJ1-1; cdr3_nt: TGTGCCAGCAGTTACTCGCCTGGGGGAGGGACTGAAGCTTTCTTT; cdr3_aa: CASSYSPGGGTEAFF
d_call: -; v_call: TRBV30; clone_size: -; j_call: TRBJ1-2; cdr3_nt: TGTGCCTGGAGCCAGTCTAACTATGGCTACACCTTC; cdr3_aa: CAWSQSNYGYTF
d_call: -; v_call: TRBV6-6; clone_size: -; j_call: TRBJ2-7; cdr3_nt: TGTGCCAGCAGTTACAGAGGGTTCTACGAGCAGTACTTC; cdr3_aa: CASSYRGFYEQYF
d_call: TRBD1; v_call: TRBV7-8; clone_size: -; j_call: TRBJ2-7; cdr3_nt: TGTGCCAGCAGCTTAGCGAGGGGACAGGGAAAATACGAGCAGTACTTC; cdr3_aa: CASSLARGQGKYEQYF
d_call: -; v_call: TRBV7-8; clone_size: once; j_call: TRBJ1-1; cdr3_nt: TGTGCCAGCAGCTTGATGGAAGGTGGGAGGGGGGTTTTCTTT; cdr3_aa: CASSLMEGGRGVFF
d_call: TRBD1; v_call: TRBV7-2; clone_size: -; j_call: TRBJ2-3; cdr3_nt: TGTGCCAGCAGCCGACAGGGGTGGCATACGCAGTATTTT; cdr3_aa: CASSRQGWHTQYF
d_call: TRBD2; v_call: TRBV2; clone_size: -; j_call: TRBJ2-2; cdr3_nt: TGTGCCAGCAGTGACCGGACTAGCTCTTACACCGGGGAGCTGTTTTTT; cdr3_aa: CASSDRTSSYTGELFF
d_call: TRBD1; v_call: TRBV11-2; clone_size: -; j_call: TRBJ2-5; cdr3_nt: TGTGCCAGCAGCCCCGGGACAGGGCGAGGAGAGACCCAGTACTTC; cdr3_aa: CASSPGTGRGETQYF
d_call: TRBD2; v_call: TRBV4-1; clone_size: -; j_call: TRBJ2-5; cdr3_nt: TGCGCCAGCAGTCCAAGATTGGGGGAAGCGGGAGGGATCACAGGACCCCAGTACTTC; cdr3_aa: CASSPRLGEAGGITGPQYF
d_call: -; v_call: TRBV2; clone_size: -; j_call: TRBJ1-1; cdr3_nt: TGTGCCAGCAGTAAACAGGGTACGTTTGACACTGAAGCTTTCTTT; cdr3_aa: CASSKQGTFDTEAFF
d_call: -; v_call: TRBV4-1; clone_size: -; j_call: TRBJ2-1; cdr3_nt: TGCGCCAGCAGCCAAGAGGAGGCAGTGGGCCGTGAGCAGTTCTTC; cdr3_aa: CASSQEEAVGREQFF
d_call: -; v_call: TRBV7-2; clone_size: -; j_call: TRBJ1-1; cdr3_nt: TGTGCCAGCAGCCCACTTAGAAAGTTT; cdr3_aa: CASSPLRKF
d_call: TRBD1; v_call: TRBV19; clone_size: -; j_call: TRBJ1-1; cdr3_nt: TGTGCCAGTAGTACGGGACAGTACACTGAAGCTTTCTTT; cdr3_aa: CASSTGQYTEAFF
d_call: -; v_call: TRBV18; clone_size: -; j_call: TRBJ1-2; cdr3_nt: TGTGCCAGCTCACCACGAGAGGAAAACTATGGCTACACCTTC; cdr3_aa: CASSPREENYGYTF
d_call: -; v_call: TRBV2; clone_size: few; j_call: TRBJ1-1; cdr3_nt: TGTGCCAGCAGTGATTCTTCCTTAAACACTGAAGCTTTCTTT; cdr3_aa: CASSDSSLNTEAFF